These 31 T cell receptor beta chains were sequenced from one sample in a study of Ad26.COV2.S vaccination and SARS-CoV-2 variants. Here immunoSEQ multiplex PCR was the method, and the copy in TCRdb shows in-frame clones only, minus some. This table has about 500,000 clones, roughly nine tenths appearing once. As for treatment: approximately 18 received Ad26.COV2.S at low or high dose, single or two shots; about 5 received placebo; per-sample allocation not given. At day 63 after the first vaccine or placebo injection, samples were drawn. This sample comprised peripheral blood, obtained in a trial of Ad26.COV2.S vaccine versus placebo. The receptors shown here come from a person aged 18-65 years who received the Ad26.COV2.S COVID-19 vaccine or a placebo.

J is TRBJ2-1 and V is TRBV5-1, with a tentative D call TRBD2 (5 bases). Germline V CDR1 and CDR2: SGHRS, YFSETQ. The CDR3 has 16 residues. Trimming took 2 bases from V and 0 from J, leaving 12 bases between them. The chain's CDR3 is CASSFYPGSSYNEQFF. DNA for the CDR3: TGCGCCAGCAGCTTCTATCCGGGGAGCTCCTACAATGAGCAGTTCTTC.

The rearrangement joins TRBV7-8 to TRBJ1-6; D call uncertain. The CDR3 has 14 residues. Germline loops: CDR1 SGHVS, CDR2 FQNEAQ. Trimming removed 5 bases at V and 6 bases at J, with 11 bases between. CDR3 sequence: CASSVRAVNSPLHF. Written as DNA, the CDR3 is TGTGCCAGCAGCGTCCGGGCCGTTAATTCACCCCTCCACTTT.

This clone was recorded once. The V call is TRBV12-3 or TRBV12-4, the J call TRBJ2-6; D is unresolved. Trimming took off 8 bases at V and 0 bases at J, with 5 bases between the two ends. The CDR3 loop spans 13 amino acids. CDR3 amino acids: CASLASGANVLTF. The CDR3 region has the DNA TGTGCCAGCCTTGCCTCTGGGGCCAACGTCCTGACTTTC.

This rearrangement joins TRBV19 to TRBJ2-7; 9 bases align to TRBD1. J lost 4 bases, V lost 3 bases, and 7 bases had no gene match. The germline gives CDR1 LNHDA, CDR2 SQIVND (reference sequence). The CDR3 has 15 residues. In nucleotides, the CDR3 is TGTGCCAGTAGTATTAAGGAGGGACAGGGATACGAGCAGTACTTC. Encoded protein: CASSIKEGQGYEQYF.

The rearrangement links TRBV4-3 to TRBJ1-1; TRBD1 matches at 8 bases. This CDR3 spans 16 amino acids. Unmatched junction bases numbered 11, after V lost 3 bases and J lost 5 bases. CDR1 and CDR2 (germline): LGHNA, YSLEER. CDR3 DNA: TGCGCCAGCAGCCAGAACAGGGGGGATGGGTGGACTGAAGCTTTCTTT. This encodes CASSQNRGDGWTEAFF.

The chain couples TRBV18 to TRBJ1-6; D perhaps matches TRBD1 (5 bases). Trimming left V 6 bases short and J 7 bases short, with 13 bases between. The CDR3 totals 14 residues. CDR1 and CDR2 from the germline V gene are KGHSH and LQKENI. The CDR3 reads CASSPGTGNSPLHF. The CDR3 nucleotides are TGTGCCAGCTCGCCTGGGACGGGGAATTCACCCCTCCACTTT. The complete variable domain, with remaining parts taken from reference TRBV18 and TRBJ1-6, reads NAGVMQNPRHLVRRRGQEARLRCSPMKGHSHVYWYRQLPEEGLKFMVYLQKENIIDESGMPKERFSAEFPKEGPSILRIQQVVRGDSAAYFCASSPGTGNSPLHFGNGTRLTVT.

This sequence joins TRBV7-9 and TRBJ2-1, with a weak D call TRBD2 (7 bases). Germline V gene lookup returns CDR1 SEHNR and CDR2 FQNEAQ (reference sequence). The germline V and J ends were trimmed by 5 bases and 5 bases, with 28 bases remaining between them. The CDR3 totals 19 residues. The chain's CDR3 is CASSRFFFGGASRDNEQFF. DNA of the CDR3: TGTGCCAGCAGCCGCTTTTTTTTTGGGGGGGCGTCAAGGGACAATGAGCAGTTCTTC.

This sequence joins TRBV11-2 and TRBJ2-3; D remains unclear. Between the trimmed V and J ends, which lost 5 bases and 5 bases, there was a span of 5 bases. There are 11 residues in the CDR3. The V gene's germline CDR1 is SGHAT and CDR2 FQNNGV. CDR3 nucleotide sequence: TGTGCCAGCAGCCAAATAGATACGCAGTATTTT. Translated: CASSQIDTQYF. The complete variable domain, with remaining parts taken from reference TRBV11-2 and TRBJ2-3, reads EAGVAQSPRYKIIEKRQSVAFWCNPISGHATLYWYQQILGQGPKLLIQFQNNGVVDDSQLPKDRFSAERLKGVDSTLKIQPAKLEDSAVYLCASSQIDTQYFGPGTRLTVL.

Only one count was recorded for this clone. The chain is built from TRBV7-3 and TRBJ2-3; unclear D gene. Germline V CDR1 and CDR2: SGHTA, FQGTGA. Trimming took off 1 base at V and 0 bases at J, with 5 bases between the two ends. The CDR3 is 14 residues long. This CDR3 reads CASSLNPSTDTQYF. For the CDR3, the DNA is TGTGCCAGCAGCTTAAACCCGAGCACAGATACGCAGTATTTT. Variable domain in full (rest from reference TRBV7-3 and TRBJ2-3): GAGVSQTPSNKVTEKGKYVELRCDPISGHTALYWYRQSLGQGPEFLIYFQGTGAADDSGLPNDRFFAVRPEGSVSTLKIQRTERGDSAVYLCASSLNPSTDTQYFGPGTRLTVL.

Turning to this clone: One end of the junction does not line up with germline, which may come from a read error. The chain couples TRBV6-5 to TRBJ1-2; TRBD1 might be the D (6 bases). Germline V lookup: CDR1 MNHEY, CDR2 SVGAGI. The CDR3 contains 14 residues. The CDR3 nucleotides are TGTGCCAGCAGTTACTCCGCAGGGGACTACGGCTACACCTTC. Translated: CASSYSAGDYGYTF.

V is TRBV28 and J is TRBJ1-2; tentatively, D is TRBD1 (6 bases). CDR1 is MDHEN and CDR2 is SYDVKM in the germline V gene. V lost 7 bases, J lost 4 bases, and 19 bases lay in between. This CDR3 comprises 15 residues. The CDR3 DNA reads TGTGCCAGCACCCCTCCCGGGGGCGCGGGCTATGGCTACACCTTC. This codes for CASTPPGGAGYGYTF.

The rearrangement uses TRBV5-6 and TRBJ2-1; possible D gene TRBD2, 6 bases. V lost 7 bases and J lost 7, with 18 bases in between. Germline CDR1 and CDR2: SGHDT and YYEEEE. The CDR3 consists of 14 residues. The CDR3 protein is CASGGRLVNNEQFF. The CDR3 nucleotides are TGTGCCAGCGGGGGAAGACTAGTTAATAATGAGCAGTTCTTC.

This rearrangement joins TRBV7-3 to TRBJ1-2; 8 bases are shared with TRBD1. This CDR3 region has 14 residues. Germline CDR1 and CDR2: SGHTA and FQGTGA. With V trimmed by 5 bases and J by 7 bases, 9 bases remained unmatched. The CDR3 spells CASSPTGGQGGYTF. The CDR3 DNA reads as TGTGCCAGCAGCCCCACAGGGGGTCAGGGTGGCTACACCTTC.

The chain's CDR3 is CASSATFTDTQYF. The CDR3 DNA reads TGTGCCAGCAGTGCGACTTTCACAGATACGCAGTATTTT. The J gene is TRBJ2-3, the V gene TRBV2; D not resolved. This CDR3 is built from 13 residues. V dropped 4 bases and J dropped 2 bases, with 7 bases sitting between them. The V gene's germline CDR1 is SNHLY and CDR2 FYNNEI.

The rearrangement links TRBV5-1 to TRBJ1-4; a possible D gene is TRBD1 (6 bases). The CDR3 runs 15 residues. Germline V CDR1 and CDR2: SGHRS, YFSETQ. V gave up 2 bases and J gave up 8 bases, with 16 bases separating them. CDR3 coding DNA: TGCGCCAGCAGCTTAGGAGTACAGGGTGGCGAAAAACTGTTTTTT. Its protein is CASSLGVQGGEKLFF.

This clone was found once. The V gene is TRBV6-5, the J gene TRBJ1-2; D may be TRBD1 (6 bases). V was clipped by 5 bases and J by 4 bases, with 17 bases between them. Germline-derived CDR1 and CDR2 are MNHEY and SVGAGI. CDR3 size: 15 residues. The CDR3 here is CASSTTPGTPYGYTF. CDR3 sequence (DNA): TGTGCCAGCAGTACAACACCGGGGACACCCTATGGCTACACCTTC.

This clone appeared a few times. V and J are TRBV7-8 and TRBJ1-2, with D uncertain. Germline assignment: CDR1 SGHVS and CDR2 FQNEAQ. The V end was cut by 5 bases, the J end by 4 bases, with 11 bases between. The CDR3 runs to 13 residues. The CDR3 nucleotides are TGTGCCAGCAGCATCCCGGGCCCCTATGGCTACACCTTC. Its translation: CASSIPGPYGYTF.

The chain combines TRBV7-2 with TRBJ1-1; 7 bases agree with TRBD1. Trimming at V came to 5 bases and at J to 6 bases, leaving 9 bases not matched to a gene. CDR3 length: 14 residues. Germline V gene lookup returns CDR1 SGHTA and CDR2 FQGNSA. The DNA for the CDR3 is TGTGCCAGCAGCCCAATTGAGGGGGCTCCTGAAGCTTTCTTT. Translation: CASSPIEGAPEAFF.

CDR3 amino acids: CASSLGVGDIDEKLFF. The CDR3 nucleotides are TGTGCCAGCAGCCTGGGGGTTGGGGACATTGATGAAAAACTGTTTTTT. The chain combines TRBV5-5 with TRBJ1-4; a possible D gene is TRBD1 (6 bases). CDR3 length: 16 amino acids. Between the trimmed V and J ends, which lost 4 bases and 6 bases, there was a span of 19 bases. Germline lookup yields CDR1 SGHKS and CDR2 YYEKEE (reference sequence).

V and J are TRBV7-8 and TRBJ2-2; maybe TRBD1 (6 bases). The length of the CDR3 is 16 residues. Trimming shortened V by 2 bases and J by 1 base, and 11 bases separated the two germline ends. Germline V lookup: CDR1 SGHVS, CDR2 FQNEAQ. CDR3 amino acids: CASSLSGTLNTGELFF. CDR3 DNA sequence: TGTGCCAGCAGCTTAAGTGGGACATTGAACACCGGGGAGCTGTTTTTT.

The chain uses TRBV30 and TRBJ2-4, with TRBD2 matching over 9 bases. The CDR3 length is 16 residues. Germline V CDR1 and CDR2: GTSNPN, SVGIG (reference sequence). Trimming removed 0 bases from V and 7 bases from J; junction bases left unmatched: 10. CDR3 loop: CAWSVRMAGGRNIQYF. DNA for the CDR3: TGTGCCTGGAGTGTACGCATGGCGGGGGGGCGGAACATTCAGTACTTC. Drawing the rest from reference TRBV30 and TRBJ2-4, the complete variable domain is SQTIHQWPATLVQPVGSPLSLECTVEGTSNPNLYWYRQAAGRGLQLLFYSVGIGQISSEVPQNLSASRPQDRQFILSSKKLLLSDSGFYLCAWSVRMAGGRNIQYFGAGTRLSVL.

Only one count was recorded for this clone. The V call is TRBV9, the J call TRBJ1-3, with a tentative D call TRBD1 (5 bases). Trimming shortened V by 0 bases and J by 4 bases, and 11 bases separated the two germline ends. Per the germline V gene, CDR1 is SGDLS and CDR2 is YYNGEE. CDR3 length: 15 amino acids. The CDR3 protein is CASSVEAGIGNTIYF. The CDR3 region has the DNA TGTGCCAGCAGCGTAGAGGCAGGGATCGGAAACACCATATATTTT. The whole variable domain, remainder taken from reference TRBV9 and TRBJ1-3, is DSGVTQTPKHLITATGQRVTLRCSPRSGDLSVYWYQQSLDQGLQFLIQYYNGEERAKGNILERFSAQQFPDLHSELNLSSLELGDSALYFCASSVEAGIGNTIYFGEGSWLTVV.

The V call is TRBV7-2, the J call TRBJ2-1, with a possible D match to TRBD2 (5 bases). Germline V lookup: CDR1 SGHTA, CDR2 FQGNSA. The V gene lost 7 bases and the J gene lost 8 bases, with 15 bases spanning the gap. The CDR3 is 13 residues long. The CDR3 region is CASTPGWVDEQFF. CDR3 DNA: TGTGCCAGCACCCCGGGGTGGGTGGATGAGCAGTTCTTC.

The chain has TRBV9 and TRBJ2-1; no reliable D call. This CDR3 region has 13 residues. CDR1 is SGDLS and CDR2 is YYNGEE in the germline V gene. Trimming cost V 0 bases and J 2 bases, with 3 bases left between them. The CDR3 sequence is CASSVAPYNEQFF. The CDR3 bases are TGTGCCAGCAGCGTAGCCCCCTACAATGAGCAGTTCTTC.

This sequence joins TRBV4-3 and TRBJ2-3, with 8 bases matching TRBD1. The V gene end was trimmed by 1 base and the J gene end by 3 bases; junction bases not matched to a gene: 6. Germline CDR1 reads LGHNA; CDR2 reads YSLEER. The length of the CDR3 is 16 residues. The CDR3 reads CASSQGTGSWTDTQYF. The CDR3 region has the DNA TGCGCCAGCAGCCAAGGGACAGGGAGTTGGACAGATACGCAGTATTTT.

The genes are TRBV6-6 and TRBJ1-4, with D possibly matching TRBD1 (5 bases). The germline V gene has CDR1 MNHNY and CDR2 SVGAGI (reference sequence). The CDR3 loop spans 16 amino acids. V dropped 6 bases and J dropped 1 base, with 15 bases sitting between them. This chain's CDR3 is CASSPTKGKTNEKLFF. The CDR3 nucleotides are TGTGCCAGCAGCCCAACAAAGGGGAAAACTAATGAAAAACTGTTTTTT.

The V call is TRBV11-2, the J call TRBJ2-3; 10 bases fit TRBD2. Per germline, CDR1 SGHAT and CDR2 FQNNGV. The junction had 6 bases not matched to a gene; V was cut back by 6 bases and J by 3 bases. The CDR3 has 15 residues. CDR3 loop: CASSSSGGVTDTQYF. The CDR3 nucleotides are TGTGCCAGCAGTTCAAGCGGGGGGGTGACAGATACGCAGTATTTT.

The genes are TRBV28 and TRBJ2-7; D possibly matches TRBD1 or TRBD2 (6 bases each). The CDR3 runs 16 residues. Germline loops: CDR1 MDHEN, CDR2 SYDVKM. V lost 6 bases to trimming and J lost 3 bases, with 21 bases between them. The CDR3 protein is CASRVGGSSRNYEQYF. The CDR3 DNA reads as TGTGCCAGCAGAGTAGGGGGGTCCAGCAGGAACTACGAGCAGTACTTC.

With respect to this clone: Additional DNA sequences in this sample encode the identical CDR3. CDR3 region: CASSLRGTEAFF. In DNA, the CDR3 is TGTGCCAGCAGCCTCAGGGGCACTGAAGCTTTCTTT. The V call is TRBV5-6, the J call TRBJ1-1; tentatively, D is TRBD1 (6 bases). The CDR3 contains 12 residues. Germline V gene data show CDR1 as SGHDT and CDR2 as YYEEEE. Deletions cut 4 bases from V and 4 bases from J, with 8 bases between.

This clone was seen only once. The chain carries TRBV4-1 and TRBJ1-5, with D tentatively TRBD1 (5 bases). Trimming shortened V by 0 bases and J by 3 bases, and 9 bases separated the two germline ends. From germline, CDR1 is MGHRA and CDR2 YSYEKL. This CDR3 comprises 15 residues. CDR3 in amino acids: CASSQDDRYNQPQHF. The CDR3 DNA is TGCGCCAGCAGCCAAGATGACAGATACAATCAGCCCCAGCATTTT.

The gene calls are TRBV6-5 and TRBJ1-1; no clear D gene. V was trimmed by 2 bases and J by 0 bases, leaving 10 bases between them. This CDR3 is built from 15 residues. CDR1 MNHEY and CDR2 SVGAGI come from the germline V gene. CDR3 residues: CASSYTLSLNTEAFF. The CDR3 nucleotides read TGTGCCAGCAGTTACACACTCTCACTGAACACTGAAGCTTTCTTT.